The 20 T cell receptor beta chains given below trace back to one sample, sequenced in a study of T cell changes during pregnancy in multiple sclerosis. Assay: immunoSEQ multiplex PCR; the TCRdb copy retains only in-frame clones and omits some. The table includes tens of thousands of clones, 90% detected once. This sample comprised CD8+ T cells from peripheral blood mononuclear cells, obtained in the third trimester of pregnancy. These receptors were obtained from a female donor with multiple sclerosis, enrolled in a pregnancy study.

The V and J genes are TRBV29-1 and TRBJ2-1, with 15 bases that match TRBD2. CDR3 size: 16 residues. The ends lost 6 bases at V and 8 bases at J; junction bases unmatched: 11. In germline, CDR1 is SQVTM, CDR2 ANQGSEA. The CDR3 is CSVGLAGGTIGDEQFF. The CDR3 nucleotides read TGCAGCGTGGGACTAGCGGGAGGAACTATCGGTGATGAGCAGTTCTTC.

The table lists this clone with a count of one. The CDR3 spells CASSVYPGQGAGEQFF. Here the CDR3 DNA reads TGTGCCAGCAGCGTATATCCCGGACAGGGGGCTGGGGAGCAGTTCTTC. The rearrangement links TRBV9 to TRBJ2-1, with 11 bases matching TRBD1. Looked up from germline, CDR1 is SGDLS and CDR2 is YYNGEE. V trimming: 1 base; J trimming: 10 bases; junction bases outside the gene matches: 10. The CDR3 length is 16 residues. Full variable domain (missing parts from reference TRBV9 and TRBJ2-1): DSGVTQTPKHLITATGQRVTLRCSPRSGDLSVYWYQQSLDQGLQFLIQYYNGEERAKGNILERFSAQQFPDLHSELNLSSLELGDSALYFCASSVYPGQGAGEQFFGPGTRLTVL.

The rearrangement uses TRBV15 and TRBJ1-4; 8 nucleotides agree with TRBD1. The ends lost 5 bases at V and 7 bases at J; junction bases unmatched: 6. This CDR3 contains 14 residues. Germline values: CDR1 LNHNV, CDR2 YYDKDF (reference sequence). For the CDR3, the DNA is TGTGCCACCAGCGGACAGGGACAGGTTGAAAAACTGTTTTTT. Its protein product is CATSGQGQVEKLFF.

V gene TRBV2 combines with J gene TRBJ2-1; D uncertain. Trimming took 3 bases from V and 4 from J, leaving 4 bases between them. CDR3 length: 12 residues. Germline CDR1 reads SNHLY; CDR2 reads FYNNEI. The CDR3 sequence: CASSDYYNEQFF. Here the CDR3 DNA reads TGTGCCAGCAGTGACTATTACAATGAGCAGTTCTTC.

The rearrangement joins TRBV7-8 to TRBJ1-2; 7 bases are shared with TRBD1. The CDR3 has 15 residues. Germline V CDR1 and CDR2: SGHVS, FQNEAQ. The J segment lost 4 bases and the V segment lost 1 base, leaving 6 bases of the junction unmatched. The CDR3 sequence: CASSLVAGQSYGYTF. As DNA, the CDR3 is TGTGCCAGCAGCTTAGTGGCGGGACAGAGCTATGGCTACACCTTC.

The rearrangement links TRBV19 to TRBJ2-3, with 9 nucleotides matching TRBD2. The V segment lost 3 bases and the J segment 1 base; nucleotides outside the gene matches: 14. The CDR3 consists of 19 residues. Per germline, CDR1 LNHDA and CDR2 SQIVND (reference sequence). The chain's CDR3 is CASSIRIAGVIDRTDTQYF. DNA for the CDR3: TGTGCCAGTAGTATTCGGATAGCGGGAGTTATAGATCGCACAGATACGCAGTATTTT.

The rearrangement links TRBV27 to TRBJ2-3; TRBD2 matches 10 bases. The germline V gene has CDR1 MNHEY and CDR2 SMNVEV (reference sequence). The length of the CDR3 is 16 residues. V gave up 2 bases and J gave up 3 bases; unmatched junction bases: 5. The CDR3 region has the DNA TGTGCCAGCAGTTTACTCTTAGCGGGGGGAACAGATACGCAGTATTTT. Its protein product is CASSLLLAGGTDTQYF.

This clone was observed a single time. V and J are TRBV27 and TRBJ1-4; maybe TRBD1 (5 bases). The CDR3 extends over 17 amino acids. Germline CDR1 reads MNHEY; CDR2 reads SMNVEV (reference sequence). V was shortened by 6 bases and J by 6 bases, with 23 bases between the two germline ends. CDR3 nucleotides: TGTGCCAGCAGGGGAGTAGGAGTGGGGGGTTGGGATGAAAAACTGTTTTTT. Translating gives CASRGVGVGGWDEKLFF.

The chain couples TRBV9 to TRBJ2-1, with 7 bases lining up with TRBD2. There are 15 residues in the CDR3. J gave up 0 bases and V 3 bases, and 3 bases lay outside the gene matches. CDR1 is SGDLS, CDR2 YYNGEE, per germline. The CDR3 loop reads CASSDSSGSYNEQFF. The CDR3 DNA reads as TGTGCCAGCAGCGACTCTAGCGGCTCCTACAATGAGCAGTTCTTC.

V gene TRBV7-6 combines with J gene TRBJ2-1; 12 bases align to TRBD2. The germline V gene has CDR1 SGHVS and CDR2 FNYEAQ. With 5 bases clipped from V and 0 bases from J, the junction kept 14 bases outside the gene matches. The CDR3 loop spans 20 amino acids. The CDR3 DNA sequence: TGTGCCAGCAGCGCAAGCTCACTAGCGGGGGGCCTAAGCTCCTACAATGAGCAGTTCTTC. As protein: CASSASSLAGGLSSYNEQFF.

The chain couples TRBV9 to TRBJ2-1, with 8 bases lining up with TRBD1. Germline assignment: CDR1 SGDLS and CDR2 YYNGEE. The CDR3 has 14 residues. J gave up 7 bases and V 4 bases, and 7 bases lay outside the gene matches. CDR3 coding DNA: TGTGCCAGCAGCCCAGGACAGGGCGGGAATGAGCAGTTCTTC. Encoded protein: CASSPGQGGNEQFF.

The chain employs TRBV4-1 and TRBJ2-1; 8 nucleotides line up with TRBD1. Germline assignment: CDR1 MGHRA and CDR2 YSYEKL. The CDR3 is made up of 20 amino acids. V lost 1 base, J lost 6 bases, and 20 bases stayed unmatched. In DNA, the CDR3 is TGCGCCAGCAGCCAAGGAGGGGAAGTGGATAGGGTCACAGGGGGCAATGAGCAGTTCTTC. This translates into CASSQGGEVDRVTGGNEQFF.

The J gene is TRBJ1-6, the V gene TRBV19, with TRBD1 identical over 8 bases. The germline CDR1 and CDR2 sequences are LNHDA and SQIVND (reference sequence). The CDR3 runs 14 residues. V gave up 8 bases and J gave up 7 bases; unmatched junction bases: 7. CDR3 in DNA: TGTGCCAGTCAGACAGGGGTTCGGAATTCACCCCTCCACTTT. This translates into CASQTGVRNSPLHF.

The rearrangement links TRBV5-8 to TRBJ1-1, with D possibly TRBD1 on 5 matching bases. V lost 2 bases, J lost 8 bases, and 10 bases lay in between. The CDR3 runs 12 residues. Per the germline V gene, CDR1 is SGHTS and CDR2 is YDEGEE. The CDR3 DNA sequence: TGTGCCAGCAGCTTACAGGTCAACGAAGCTTTCTTT. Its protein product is CASSLQVNEAFF.

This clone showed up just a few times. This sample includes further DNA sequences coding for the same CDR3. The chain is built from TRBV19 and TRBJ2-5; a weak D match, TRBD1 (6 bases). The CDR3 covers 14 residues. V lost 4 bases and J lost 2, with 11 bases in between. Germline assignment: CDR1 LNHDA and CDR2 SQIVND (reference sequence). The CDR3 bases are TGTGCCAGTAGTACACGACAGGTGCAAGAGACCCAGTACTTC. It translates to CASSTRQVQETQYF.

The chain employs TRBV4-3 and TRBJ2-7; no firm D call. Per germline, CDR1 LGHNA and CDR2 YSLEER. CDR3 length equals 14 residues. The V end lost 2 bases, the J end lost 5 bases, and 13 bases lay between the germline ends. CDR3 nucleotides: TGCGCCAGCAGCCAAAACGGTTCTCCGGACGAGCAGTACTTC. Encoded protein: CASSQNGSPDEQYF.

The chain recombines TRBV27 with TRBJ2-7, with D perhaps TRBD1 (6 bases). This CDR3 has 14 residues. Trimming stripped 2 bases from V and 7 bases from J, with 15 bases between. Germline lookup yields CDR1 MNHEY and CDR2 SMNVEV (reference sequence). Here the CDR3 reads CASSLVGAAKEQYF. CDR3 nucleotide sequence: TGTGCCAGCAGTTTAGTGGGGGCGGCTAAAGAGCAGTACTTC.

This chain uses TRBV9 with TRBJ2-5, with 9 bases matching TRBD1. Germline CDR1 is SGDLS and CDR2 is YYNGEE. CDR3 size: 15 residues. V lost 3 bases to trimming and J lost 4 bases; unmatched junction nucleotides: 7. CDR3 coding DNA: TGTGCCAGCAGCGGGGGACAGGGAGGGCGAGAGACCCAGTACTTC. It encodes CASSGGQGGRETQYF.

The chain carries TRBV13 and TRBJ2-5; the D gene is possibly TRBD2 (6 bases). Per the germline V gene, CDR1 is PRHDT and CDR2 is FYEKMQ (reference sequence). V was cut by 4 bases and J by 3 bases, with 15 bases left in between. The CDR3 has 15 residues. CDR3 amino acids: CASSSFGSMEETQYF. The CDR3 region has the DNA TGTGCCAGCAGCTCATTCGGGAGCATGGAAGAGACCCAGTACTTC.

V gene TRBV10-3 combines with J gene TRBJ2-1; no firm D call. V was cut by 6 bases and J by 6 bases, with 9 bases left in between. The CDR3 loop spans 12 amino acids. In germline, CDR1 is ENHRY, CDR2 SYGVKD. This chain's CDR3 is CAIRLVSNEQFF. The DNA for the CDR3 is TGTGCCATCAGGCTAGTATCCAATGAGCAGTTCTTC.